This T cell receptor (beta chain) was recorded in a study of T-cell reconstitution after alpha-beta-depleted transplantation in children. Ten or more counts support this clonotype. Germline assignment: CDR1 DFQATT and CDR2 SNEGSKA (reference sequence). This CDR3 is built from 13 residues. V dropped 6 bases and J dropped 1 base, with 12 bases sitting between them. Preparation of the TCRbeta library involved a method that used unique molecular identifiers. TCRdb reprocessed the PCR reads with MiXCR, giving one entry per CDR3 protein. This sample carries about 240,000 distinct CDR3 sequences, around 12% of them seen once, and the ten largest clones take around 2.8%.

The material sequenced was PBMCs from the stem cell graft donor, taken from the stem cell graft. This TCR was sampled from a human donor who donated a stem cell graft to a child with acute lymphoblastic leukemia. The chain combines TRBV20-1 with TRBJ1-1; D remains ambiguous. As DNA, the CDR3 is TGCAGTGCCCAGACCTTTGGGAACACTGAAGCTTTCTTT. Translated: CSAQTFGNTEAFF.